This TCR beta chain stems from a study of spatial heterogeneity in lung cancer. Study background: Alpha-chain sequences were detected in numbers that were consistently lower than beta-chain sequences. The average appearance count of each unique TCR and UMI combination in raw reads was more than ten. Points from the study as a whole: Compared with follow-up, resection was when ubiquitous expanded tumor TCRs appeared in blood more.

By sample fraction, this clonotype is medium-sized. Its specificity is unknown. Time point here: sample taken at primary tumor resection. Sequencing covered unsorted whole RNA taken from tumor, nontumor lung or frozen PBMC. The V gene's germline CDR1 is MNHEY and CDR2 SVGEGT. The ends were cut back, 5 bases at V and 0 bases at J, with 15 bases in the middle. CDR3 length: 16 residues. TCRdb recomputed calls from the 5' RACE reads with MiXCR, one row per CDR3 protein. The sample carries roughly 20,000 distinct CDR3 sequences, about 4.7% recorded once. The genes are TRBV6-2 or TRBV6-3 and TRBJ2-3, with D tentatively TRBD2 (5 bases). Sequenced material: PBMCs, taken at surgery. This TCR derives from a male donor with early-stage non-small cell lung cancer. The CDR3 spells CASSPIGRTSTDTQYF. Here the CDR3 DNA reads TGTGCCAGCAGTCCGATCGGACGGACTAGCACAGATACGCAGTATTTT.